The rows below give T cell receptor beta chains drawn from one sample of a study of T cell changes during pregnancy in multiple sclerosis. The method was immunoSEQ multiplex PCR; TCRdb's version includes in-frame clones alone and lacks a portion of them. The table shows 30,000 to 40,000 clones, with approximately 89% occurring only once. Sequenced here: CD8+ T cells from peripheral blood mononuclear cells, sampled in the second trimester of pregnancy. The receptors originated from a female donor with multiple sclerosis, enrolled in a pregnancy study. CDR3s include the opening cysteine and the closing phenylalanine or tryptophan. D genes are given only for firm matches. Size is omitted from some rows. Given values are once, few, many or a class for expanded clones.

CDR3 length,D gene,V gene,clone size,J gene,CDR3 DNA,CDR3 protein
14,TRBD2,TRBV28,medium-sized,TRBJ2-7,TGTGCCAGCAGTCTGACTAGCGGGGGCTACGAGCAGTACTTC,CASSLTSGGYEQYF
11,.,TRBV2,once,TRBJ1-1,TGTGCCAGCAGTGGGGCCACTGAAGCTTTCTTT,CASSGATEAFF
14,TRBD1,TRBV7-9,.,TRBJ2-7,TGTGCCAGCAGCCCGGACAGGGGGGTGGACGAGCAGTACTTC,CASSPDRGVDEQYF
15,TRBD2,TRBV4-2,.,TRBJ2-2,TGTGCCAGCAGCCAAGAACGACTAGCGGCCGGGGAGCTGTTTTTT,CASSQERLAAGELFF
16,TRBD1,TRBV10-3,.,TRBJ1-2,TGTGCCATCAGTGGAGGGCAAGGACAGGGGAACTATGGCTACACCTTC,CAISGGQGQGNYGYTF
12,.,TRBV7-9,.,TRBJ2-2,TGTGCCAGCAGCCCCTTTTCCGGGGAGCTGTTTTTT,CASSPFSGELFF
16,TRBD2,TRBV14,.,TRBJ2-1,TGTGCCAGCAGCCATTTCCGCGGGAGGGCCTACAATGAGCAGTTCTTC,CASSHFRGRAYNEQFF
13,.,TRBV6-1,.,TRBJ1-4,TGTGCCGTCGGGTGGCCGACTAATGAAAAACTGTTTTTT,CAVGWPTNEKLFF
15,TRBD2,TRBV5-4,.,TRBJ2-7,TGTGCCAGCAGCCATAAGCGGGAGTCGATGAACGAGCAGTACTTC,CASSHKRESMNEQYF
13,.,TRBV28,.,TRBJ2-4,TGTGCCAGCAGTTTAAGTGACAGTAACATTCAGTACTTC,CASSLSDSNIQYF
16,.,TRBV7-8,.,TRBJ2-5,TGTGCCAGCAGCTTACTCAACGGGATCGATCAAGAGACCCAGTACTTC,CASSLLNGIDQETQYF
13,.,TRBV7-8,.,TRBJ2-3,TGTGCCAGCAGCAGCTACTCCACAGATACGCAGTATTTT,CASSSYSTDTQYF
12,.,TRBV2,.,TRBJ2-7,TGTGCCAGCAGTGAACCCAGTCCCCAGCAGTACTTC,CASSEPSPQQYF
16,.,TRBV27,.,TRBJ1-1,TGTGCCAGCAGTTTACACCCAAAAGGGGTGAACACTGAAGCTTTCTTT,CASSLHPKGVNTEAFF
13,.,TRBV16,.,TRBJ2-7,TGTGCCAGCAGCCAATCTTTGAGGGACGAGCAGTACTTC,CASSQSLRDEQYF
16,TRBD1,TRBV5-4,.,TRBJ1-2,TGTGCCAGCAGCTTCCCTGGGACAGGTCTTAACTATGGCTACACCTTC,CASSFPGTGLNYGYTF
12,.,TRBV10-1,once,TRBJ2-7,TGCGCCAGCAGTGAGTCCTTTTACGAGCAGTACTTC,CASSESFYEQYF
18,TRBD2,TRBV7-6,.,TRBJ2-1,TGTGCCAGCAGCCCTATCGGACTAGCGGGAGTCCCATACAATGAGCAGTTCTTC,CASSPIGLAGVPYNEQFF
14,TRBD1,TRBV28,once,TRBJ1-5,TGTGCCAGCAGCCTTACAGGGGTCGACCAGCCCCAGCATTTT,CASSLTGVDQPQHF
15,.,TRBV5-1,.,TRBJ1-1,TGCGCCAGCAGTTTATCAACAGGGCCGAACACTGAAGCTTTCTTT,CASSLSTGPNTEAFF
14,TRBD2,TRBV27,.,TRBJ2-1,TGTGCCAGCATAAGGCTAGCGGGAGTAAATGAGCAGTTCTTC,CASIRLAGVNEQFF
15,TRBD1,TRBV6-9,.,TRBJ2-2,TGTGCCAGCAGACCGGGACAGGGGTACACCGGGGAGCTGTTTTTT,CASRPGQGYTGELFF
11,.,TRBV5-1,.,TRBJ1-2,TGCGCCAGCAGAGGGGACAAAGCAGTCACCTTC,CASRGDKAVTF
16,.,TRBV7-6,.,TRBJ1-4,TGTGCCCCTTACTTCCTGGAGTTAAGTCGAGGTGAAAAACTGTTTTTT,CAPYFLELSRGEKLFF
15,TRBD2,TRBV5-4,.,TRBJ2-7,TGTGCCAGCAGCTTAAAGCGGGAGACCTTCTACGAGCAGTACTTC,CASSLKRETFYEQYF
14,.,TRBV18,.,TRBJ2-2,TGTGCCAGCTCACCTGGAGCTGATTCCGGGGAGCTGTTTTTT,CASSPGADSGELFF
15,TRBD1,TRBV7-9,.,TRBJ2-1,TGTGCCAGCAGCTTAGGCCAGGGGGTGTGGAATGAGCAGTTCTTC,CASSLGQGVWNEQFF
15,.,TRBV27,.,TRBJ1-1,TGTGCCAGCAGTCCCCGACAGGATTTGTTCGCTGAAGCTTTCTTT,CASSPRQDLFAEAFF
15,.,TRBV7-9,.,TRBJ2-3,TGTGCCAGCAGCTCGCGGGACGCCACTGCAGATACGCAGTATTTT,CASSSRDATADTQYF
13,.,TRBV28,.,TRBJ2-3,TGTGCCAGCAGTTTATTTCCGGGAGATACGCAGTATTTT,CASSLFPGDTQYF
14,TRBD1,TRBV4-1,.,TRBJ2-7,TGCGCCAGCCGGACCGGGACAGGCGCCTACGAGCAGTACTTC,CASRTGTGAYEQYF
14,.,TRBV9,once,TRBJ2-7,TGTGCCAGCAGCGCGGGGGGCCCCTCCTACGAGCAGTACTTC,CASSAGGPSYEQYF
14,.,TRBV5-6,.,TRBJ1-1,TGTGCCAGCAGCTTCGAGTTTCGAGGGACTGAAGCTTTCTTT,CASSFEFRGTEAFF
14,TRBD2,TRBV29-1,.,TRBJ2-1,TGCAGCGACAGGACTAGCGGGGGCTACAATGAGCAGTTCTTC,CSDRTSGGYNEQFF
14,.,TRBV29-1,few,TRBJ1-5,TGCAGCGTGACAGACACTATTAGCAATCAGCCCCAGCATTTT,CSVTDTISNQPQHF
15,.,TRBV5-6,.,TRBJ1-6,TGTGCCAGCAGCGGGGAGGGAACCTATAATTCACCCCTCCACTTT,CASSGEGTYNSPLHF
17,TRBD2,TRBV9,.,TRBJ2-1,TGTGCCAGCAGCGTATCTACTACTAGCGGGAGGAGTGGTGAGCAGTTCTTC,CASSVSTTSGRSGEQFF
15,TRBD2,TRBV9,.,TRBJ2-1,TGTGCCAGCAGCGGAGTTAGCGGGGGGGCTCTTGAGCAGTTCTTC,CASSGVSGGALEQFF
15,.,TRBV25-1,.,TRBJ2-2,TGTGCCAGCAGCTCTGGGGCCGTGGACACCGGGGAGCTGTTTTTT,CASSSGAVDTGELFF
15,TRBD2,TRBV19,.,TRBJ2-1,TGTGCCAGTAGTATCGGGGGAGGGCCCTCCAATGAGCAGTTCTTC,CASSIGGGPSNEQFF
13,.,TRBV9,.,TRBJ2-1,TGTGCCAGCAGTGGGGCTTTCTACAATGAGCAGTTCTTC,CASSGAFYNEQFF
15,TRBD1,TRBV6-5,few,TRBJ1-1,TGTGCCAGCAGTCCCTGGACAGGGATGAACACTGAAGCTTTCTTT,CASSPWTGMNTEAFF
16,TRBD2,TRBV5-1,.,TRBJ2-3,TGCGCCAGCAGCACTAGGACTAGCGGGAGAGGAGATACGCAGTATTTT,CASSTRTSGRGDTQYF
20,TRBD2,TRBV7-6,once,TRBJ2-1,TGTGCCAGCAGCTTAGCATCCCCCCGCGGACTAGCGGACCCGGGGAATGAGCAGTTCTTC,CASSLASPRGLADPGNEQFF
11,.,TRBV19,.,TRBJ1-1,TGTGCCAGTACCTCGGGACTTGAAGCTTTCTTT,CASTSGLEAFF
14,.,TRBV6-5,.,TRBJ1-2,TGTGCCAGCAGTTACGGAGGGACTGACTATGGCTACACCTTC,CASSYGGTDYGYTF
14,.,TRBV11-2,.,TRBJ2-1,TGTGCCAGCAGCTTGCCCGGGGGGCGGGTTGAGCAGTTCTTC,CASSLPGGRVEQFF
13,TRBD1,TRBV7-9,medium-sized,TRBJ1-1,TGTGCCAGCAGTAGGGACAGGGGAACTGAAGCTTTCTTT,CASSRDRGTEAFF
15,.,TRBV5-4,.,TRBJ1-1,TGTGCCAGCAGCCCCGAAGGGGTGGGGGGCACTGAAGCTTTCTTT,CASSPEGVGGTEAFF
10,.,TRBV2,.,TRBJ1-1,TGTGCCAGCAGGGGGGGTGAAGCTTTCTTT,CASRGGEAFF
10,TRBD1,TRBV2,few,TRBJ1-2,TGTGCCAGCGTGCAGGGGGGTTTTACCTTC,CASVQGGFTF
15,.,TRBV4-1,.,TRBJ1-1,TGCGCCAGCAGCCAAGTAGATTCAGGGAACACTGAAGCTTTCTTT,CASSQVDSGNTEAFF
15,TRBD2,TRBV7-9,.,TRBJ2-7,TGTGCCAGCGGCACCCTAGCGGGAGGCCTATACGAGCAGTACTTC,CASGTLAGGLYEQYF
16,TRBD2,TRBV29-1,.,TRBJ2-7,TGCAGCGTTGACGGTGTTGGCGGGAGGCCCTCCTACGAGCAGTACTTC,CSVDGVGGRPSYEQYF
17,TRBD2,TRBV11-2,.,TRBJ2-2,TGTGCCAGCAGCCCCACGGGGCTAGCGGGCTACACCGGGGAGCTGTTTTTT,CASSPTGLAGYTGELFF
15,TRBD1,TRBV6-5,.,TRBJ1-5,TGTGCCAGCAGAGCCGGGACAGATAGCAATCAGCCCCAGCATTTT,CASRAGTDSNQPQHF
16,.,TRBV4-1,once,TRBJ1-1,TGCGCCAGCAGCCCCAATTCCCCCGACAGTCACACTGAAGCTTTCTTT,CASSPNSPDSHTEAFF
12,TRBD1,TRBV27,.,TRBJ2-7,TGTGCCACACGACAGGGCTCCTACGAGCAGTACTTC,CATRQGSYEQYF
16,.,TRBV14,.,TRBJ2-4,TGTGCCAGCAGCCAAGCCCAGGGGACGGCCAAAAACATTCAGTACTTC,CASSQAQGTAKNIQYF